This T cell receptor (beta chain) was retrieved from a study of cytomegalovirus exposure and HLA in healthy donors. The CDR3 extends over 18 amino acids. V lost 5 bases to trimming and J lost 4 bases; unmatched junction nucleotides: 16. Germline V gene sequence: CDR1 LGHNA, CDR2 YNFKEQ. Study observations and caveats: It is likely that the observed cluster of highly shared sequence variants was a sequencing artifact. Earlier analysis yielded a pattern in which most TCR beta V segments were productive about 87% or about 30% of the time. Per a later analysis, HLA-associated TCR beta chains showed more clonal expansion than other, equally common TCR beta chains. Rarity held for most TCR sequences, but there were some public TCRs that occurred in many donors.

On this clone: Its antigen is unidentified.

With 60 Vbeta and 13 Jbeta primers, the PCR was carried out. Clones were sequenced by immunoSEQ multiplex PCR, and TCRdb holds only the in-frame ones, with some missing. The top ten hold 1.9% of the sample, which has just over 150,000 clones, around 84% seen once. The sequenced sample consisted of PBMCs. The V call is TRBV4-2, the J call TRBJ2-3; 9 bases fit TRBD1. This sequence originates from a man aged 18 to 29 in good health and CMV-seronegative. DNA for the CDR3: TGTGCCAGCAGCGGGACAGGGAAACTGTGGCTTTATGCAGATACGCAGTATTTT. It is translated as CASSGTGKLWLYADTQYF.